These 9 T cell receptor beta chains came from one sample sequenced in a study of OX40 agonist ivuxolimab in advanced cancers. Clones were sequenced by immunoSEQ multiplex PCR, and TCRdb holds only the in-frame ones, with some missing. The profile shows 50,000 to 65,000 clones, 65% to 85% of them singletons. The material sequenced was CD4+ or CD8+ T cells sorted from blood, taken in a trial of the OX40 agonist ivuxolimab. The receptors were gathered from an adult with an advanced solid tumor such as melanoma, head and neck, liver or kidney cancer.

The chain links TRBV15 to TRBJ2-3, with a weak D call TRBD2 (7 bases). CDR3 length: 16 residues. Germline V gene sequence: CDR1 LNHNV, CDR2 YYDKDF (reference sequence). The V and J ends lost 6 bases and 2 bases respectively, with 18 bases between them. The CDR3 DNA follows: TGTGCCACCAGACCGGGGGGCTCCCGCCTCACAGATACGCAGTATTTT. The encoded protein is CATRPGGSRLTDTQYF.

This clone has more than one count but fewer than ten. The chain carries TRBV19 and TRBJ2-1; D is possibly TRBD1 or TRBD2 (7 bases each). Germline V gene data show CDR1 as LNHDA and CDR2 as SQIVND (reference sequence). V lost 2 bases and J lost 5, with 16 bases in between. The CDR3 has 16 residues. CDR3 amino acids: CASSIQGGVGHNEQFF. The CDR3 region has the DNA TGTGCCAGTAGTATACAGGGGGGGGTTGGCCACAATGAGCAGTTCTTC. Full variable domain (remainder filled in from reference TRBV19 and TRBJ2-1): DGGITQSPKYLFRKEGQNVTLSCEQNLNHDAMYWYRQDPGQGLRLIYYSQIVNDFQKGDIAEGYSVSREKKESFPLTVTSAQKNPTAFYLCASSIQGGVGHNEQFFGPGTRLTVL.

This clone was detected ten times or more. V and J are TRBV19 and TRBJ1-2; D gene unclear. The V gene's germline CDR1 is LNHDA and CDR2 SQIVND (reference sequence). Deletions cut 5 bases from V and 5 bases from J, with 15 bases between. This CDR3 spans 14 amino acids. The CDR3 is CASSAVDSGYGYTF. CDR3 coding DNA: TGTGCCAGTAGTGCCGTTGACTCGGGATATGGCTACACCTTC. The full variable domain, rest sourced from reference TRBV19 and TRBJ1-2, is DGGITQSPKYLFRKEGQNVTLSCEQNLNHDAMYWYRQDPGQGLRLIYYSQIVNDFQKGDIAEGYSVSREKKESFPLTVTSAQKNPTAFYLCASSAVDSGYGYTFGSGTRLTVV.

The chain uses TRBV7-9 and TRBJ2-3; TRBD1 matches at 10 bases. With 6 bases clipped from V and 2 bases from J, the junction kept 5 bases outside the gene matches. CDR1 is SEHNR and CDR2 is FQNEAQ in the germline V gene (reference sequence). The CDR3 totals 15 residues. CDR3 in amino acids: CASSPGQGNTDTQYF. CDR3 bases: TGTGCCAGCAGTCCGGGACAGGGGAACACAGATACGCAGTATTTT. Filled out from reference TRBV7-9 and TRBJ2-3, the complete variable domain reads DTGVSQNPRHKITKRGQNVTFRCDPISEHNRLYWYRQTLGQGPEFLTYFQNEAQLEKSRLLSDRFSAERPKGSFSTLEIQRTEQGDSAMYLCASSPGQGNTDTQYFGPGTRLTVL.

This chain joins TRBV7-2 and TRBJ2-2; D is unresolved. V lost 3 bases to trimming and J lost 5 bases, with 10 bases between them. The CDR3 totals 14 residues. The germline V gene encodes CDR1 SGHTA and CDR2 FQGNSA. CDR3 nucleotide sequence: TGTGCCAGCAGCTTCGACCGAGGAACCGGGGAGCTGTTTTTT. Protein product: CASSFDRGTGELFF.

This sequence joins TRBV10-3 and TRBJ2-5; D is perhaps TRBD1 or TRBD2 (5 bases each). The closer fit of TRBJ2-7 to the DNA end suggests the J call may be wrong. The CDR3 has 16 amino acids. Germline lookup yields CDR1 ENHRY and CDR2 SYGVKD. The CDR3 DNA sequence: TGTGCCACTACCACCAAGTCGGGGACCAACTCCTACGAGCAGTACTTC. It specifies CATTTKSGTNSYEQYF.

The chain couples TRBV6-6 to TRBJ1-6, with D unclear. CDR1 is MNHNY and CDR2 is SVGAGI in the germline V gene (reference sequence). Trimming pared 6 bases from V and 7 bases from J, leaving 16 bases between. The CDR3 is 15 amino acids. The CDR3 spells CASREKREGNSPLHF. Written as DNA, the CDR3 is TGTGCCAGCAGGGAAAAACGGGAAGGCAATTCACCCCTCCACTTT.

The chain carries TRBV5-6 and TRBJ2-3; D gene uncertain. The germline V gene has CDR1 SGHDT and CDR2 YYEEEE. The germline V and J ends were trimmed by 4 bases and 3 bases, with 6 bases remaining between them. This CDR3 has 12 residues. The CDR3 loop is CASSPMTDTQYF. As DNA, the CDR3 is TGTGCCAGCAGCCCCATGACAGATACGCAGTATTTT.

This clone turned up a few times. The chain recombines TRBV18 with TRBJ2-3; 10 nucleotides line up with TRBD1. V gave up 6 bases and J gave up 1 base; unmatched junction bases: 7. This CDR3 has 16 residues. CDR1 and CDR2 from the germline V gene are KGHSH and LQKENI. This CDR3 reads CASSRQGASGTDTQYF. CDR3 DNA: TGTGCCAGCTCCCGACAGGGGGCGTCAGGCACAGATACGCAGTATTTT. Based on the CDR3 plus reference TRBV18 and TRBJ2-3, the full variable domain is NAGVMQNPRHLVRRRGQEARLRCSPMKGHSHVYWYRQLPEEGLKFMVYLQKENIIDESGMPKERFSAEFPKEGPSILRIQQVVRGDSAAYFCASSRQGASGTDTQYFGPGTRLTVL.